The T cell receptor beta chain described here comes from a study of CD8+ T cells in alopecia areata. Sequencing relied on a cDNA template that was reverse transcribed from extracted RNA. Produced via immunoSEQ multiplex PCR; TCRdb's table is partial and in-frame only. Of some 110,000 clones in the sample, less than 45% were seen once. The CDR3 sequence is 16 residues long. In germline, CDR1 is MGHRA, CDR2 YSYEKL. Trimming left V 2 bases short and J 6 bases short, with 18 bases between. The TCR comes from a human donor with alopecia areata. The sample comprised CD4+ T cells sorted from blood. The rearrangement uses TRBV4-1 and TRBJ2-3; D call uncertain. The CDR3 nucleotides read TGCGCCAGCAGCCAAAGGCCGTTTTCCCGCTCGGATACGCAGTATTTT. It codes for CASSQRPFSRSDTQYF.